Listed below are T cell receptor beta chains from one sample, sequenced in a study of early T cells in non-severe SARS-CoV-2 infection. Using its own MiXCR run on the 5' RACE reads, TCRdb lists one record per CDR3 protein. The table shows 45,000 to 65,000 distinct CDR3 sequences, with over 8% occurring only once. Source material: whole blood. These receptors were taken from an adult who was a healthcare worker with PCR-confirmed SARS-CoV-2 infection or an uninfected control (not recorded which). CDR3s include the opening cysteine and the closing phenylalanine or tryptophan. The D gene is left open where the match is weak.

D: .; J: TRBJ1-1; V: TRBV9; CDR3: CASSVDPLNTEAFF
D: TRBD1; J: TRBJ2-5; V: TRBV7-6; CDR3: CASSLPTGGTAQYF
D: .; J: TRBJ1-5; V: TRBV6-2/TRBV6-3; CDR3: CASSYSVHQPQHF
D: .; J: TRBJ1-6; V: TRBV10-3; CDR3: CAISESTGVSPLHF
D: TRBD2; J: TRBJ2-7; V: TRBV3-1; CDR3: CASSPGAGPHYEQYF
D: TRBD2; J: TRBJ2-1; V: TRBV6-2/TRBV6-3; CDR3: CASSYSSGIEQFF
D: .; J: TRBJ1-4; V: TRBV7-2; CDR3: CASSFQPNEKLFF
D: TRBD1; J: TRBJ1-1; V: TRBV18; CDR3: CASSLRDRGTEAFF
D: .; J: TRBJ1-1; V: TRBV10-3; CDR3: CAIGWGTEAFF
D: TRBD1; J: TRBJ2-7; V: TRBV5-8; CDR3: CASSLDGTGQNEQYF
D: .; J: TRBJ1-1; V: TRBV11-3; CDR3: CASSLQENTEAFF
D: TRBD2; J: TRBJ2-5; V: TRBV12-3/TRBV12-4; CDR3: CASSYTSGIQETQYF
D: .; J: TRBJ2-3; V: TRBV4-1; CDR3: CASSQVRLADTQYF
D: TRBD1; J: TRBJ1-2; V: TRBV29-1; CDR3: CSVRTGGNYGYTF
D: .; J: TRBJ2-5; V: TRBV29-1; CDR3: CSARRPQETQYF
D: TRBD2; J: TRBJ2-6; V: TRBV20-1; CDR3: CSASSPSGSTTTGANVLTF
D: TRBD2; J: TRBJ2-1; V: TRBV24-1; CDR3: CATSERRSGGPYNEQFF
D: .; J: TRBJ2-2; V: TRBV5-6; CDR3: CASSFYGRELFF
D: .; J: TRBJ1-1; V: TRBV7-3; CDR3: CASSLSWDTEAFF
D: TRBD2; J: TRBJ2-7; V: TRBV7-2; CDR3: CASSPGLAGSYEQYF
D: TRBD2; J: TRBJ2-1; V: TRBV11-2; CDR3: CASSPRTSGDEQFF
D: .; J: TRBJ2-2; V: TRBV6-1; CDR3: CASSEAGGRITGELFF
D: .; J: TRBJ2-3; V: TRBV20-1; CDR3: CSARDGVGTDTQYF
D: TRBD1; J: TRBJ2-7; V: TRBV5-4; CDR3: CASSTRTGGTYEQYF
D: TRBD2; J: TRBJ2-1; V: TRBV9; CDR3: CASSARLAEFNEQFF
D: TRBD1; J: TRBJ1-1; V: TRBV5-1; CDR3: CASSLSQGTEAFF
D: .; J: TRBJ1-1; V: TRBV19; CDR3: CASSIDNSRSTEAFF
D: .; J: TRBJ2-3; V: TRBV13; CDR3: CASSCIEGDDADTQYF
D: TRBD1; J: TRBJ2-7; V: TRBV10-3; CDR3: CAIGTGTSYEQYF
D: .; J: TRBJ1-5; V: TRBV9; CDR3: CASGQVNRPQHF
D: .; J: TRBJ2-1; V: TRBV29-1; CDR3: CSVEAPWGAPDEQFF
D: TRBD2; J: TRBJ2-1; V: TRBV3-1; CDR3: CASSQDLSGRADEQFF
D: TRBD2; J: TRBJ2-5; V: TRBV29-1; CDR3: CSVGISSGAPGTQYF
D: TRBD1; J: TRBJ2-7; V: TRBV12-3/TRBV12-4; CDR3: CASGRTGGWEQYF